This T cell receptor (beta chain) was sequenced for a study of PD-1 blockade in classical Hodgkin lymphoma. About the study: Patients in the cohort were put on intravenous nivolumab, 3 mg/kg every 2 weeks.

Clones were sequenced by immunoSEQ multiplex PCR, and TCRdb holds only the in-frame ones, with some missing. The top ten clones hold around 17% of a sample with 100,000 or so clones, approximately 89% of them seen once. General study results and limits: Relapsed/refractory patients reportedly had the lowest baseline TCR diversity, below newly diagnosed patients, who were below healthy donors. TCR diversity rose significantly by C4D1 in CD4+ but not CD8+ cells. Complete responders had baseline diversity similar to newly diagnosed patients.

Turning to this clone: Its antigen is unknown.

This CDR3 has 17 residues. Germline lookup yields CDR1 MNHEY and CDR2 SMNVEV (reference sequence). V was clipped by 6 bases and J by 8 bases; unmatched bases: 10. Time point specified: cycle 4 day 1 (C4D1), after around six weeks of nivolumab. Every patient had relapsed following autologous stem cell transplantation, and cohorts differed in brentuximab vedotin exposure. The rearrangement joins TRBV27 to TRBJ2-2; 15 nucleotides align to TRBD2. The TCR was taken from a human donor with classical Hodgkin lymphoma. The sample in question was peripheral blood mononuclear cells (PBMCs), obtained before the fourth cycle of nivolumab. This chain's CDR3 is CASRGLAGGSPGGELFF. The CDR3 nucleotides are TGTGCCAGCAGGGGACTAGCGGGAGGCTCCCCGGGTGGGGAGCTGTTTTTT.